Below are 27 T cell receptor beta chains sequenced from a single sample in a study of regulatory T cells in long-lasting Graves disease. Library construction for TCR beta used iRepertoire HTBI primers and Arm-PCR of CDR3 regions. TCRdb passed the multiplex PCR reads through MiXCR, listing each CDR3 protein once. The repertoire holds approximately 380,000 distinct CDR3 sequences, with around 20% as singletons. Time point defined: persistent/refractory GD, antithyroid drugs over 5 years with positive TRAb. PBMCs provided the RNA from which the TCR library was made. The sequencing here drew on peripheral blood mononuclear cells (PBMCs), taken when the disease was refractory, from a patient treated with antithyroid drugs. Receptors were obtained from a female donor with Graves disease.

The chain couples TRBV29-1 to TRBJ1-5; D uncertain. The V end was cut by 4 bases, the J end by 6 bases, with 13 bases between. CDR1 is SQVTM, CDR2 ANQGSEA, per germline. The CDR3 has 13 residues. The CDR3 is CSVARDYGQPQHF. As DNA, the CDR3 is TGCAGCGTTGCTCGTGATTACGGTCAGCCCCAGCATTTT.

This clonotype was counted once. This could be a read error, since a much larger clone is one nucleotide away. The chain links TRBV6-2 or TRBV6-3 to TRBJ1-4; TRBD1 matches 9 bases. From germline, CDR1 is MNHEY and CDR2 SVGEGT. This CDR3 comprises 15 residues. The CDR3 spells CTSSESGTGNEKLFF. CDR3 nucleotide sequence: TGTACCAGCAGTGAATCCGGGACAGGGAATGAAAAACTGTTTTTT.

The table lists this clonotype with many counts. This chain uses TRBV28 with TRBJ1-5, with D tentatively TRBD1 (5 bases). The CDR3 has 13 amino acids. V lost 11 bases and J lost 4, with 15 bases in between. Germline assignment: CDR1 MDHEN and CDR2 SYDVKM. The CDR3 is CAWAGRGNQPQHF. The CDR3 DNA is TGTGCCTGGGCAGGGCGTGGGAATCAGCCCCAGCATTTT. Variable domain in full (rest from reference TRBV28 and TRBJ1-5): DVKVTQSSRYLVKRTGEKVFLECVQDMDHENMFWYRQDPGLGLRLIYFSYDVKMKEKGDIPEGYSVSREKKERFSLILESASTNQTSMYLCAWAGRGNQPQHFGDGTRLSIL.

This clonotype was seen repeatedly, ten times or more. The rearrangement uses TRBV30 and TRBJ2-5; D is uncertain. The CDR3 length is 13 residues. CDR1 is GTSNPN and CDR2 is SVGIG in the germline V gene (reference sequence). Trimming left V 3 bases short and J 0 bases short, with 8 bases between. CDR3 in amino acids: CAWRVQNQETQYF. The CDR3 DNA is TGTGCCTGGAGGGTACAGAACCAAGAGACCCAGTACTTC.

The V gene is TRBV19, the J gene TRBJ1-1; 10 bases are a match to TRBD1. J lost 5 bases, V lost 7 bases, and 10 bases had no gene match. The CDR3 spans 15 residues. Germline CDR1 and CDR2: LNHDA and SQIVND (reference sequence). Here the CDR3 reads CASTPDRGARTEAFF. For the CDR3, the DNA is TGTGCCAGTACCCCGGACAGGGGGGCGAGGACTGAAGCTTTCTTT.

This clonotype was observed at least ten times. V is TRBV2 and J is TRBJ1-1, with D hard to call. Germline V CDR1 and CDR2: SNHLY, FYNNEI. The CDR3 is 11 residues long. V was shortened by 4 bases and J by 4 bases, with 4 bases between the two germline ends. The chain's CDR3 is CASSVSTEAFF. CDR3 in DNA: TGTGCCAGCAGTGTTTCCACTGAAGCTTTCTTT. The full variable domain, completed using reference TRBV2 and TRBJ1-1, is EPEVTQTPSHQVTQMGQEVILRCVPISNHLYFYWYRQILGQKVEFLVSFYNNEISEKSEIFDDQFSVERPDGSNFTLKIRSTKLEDSAMYFCASSVSTEAFFGQGTRLTVV.

The V and J genes are TRBV6-1 and TRBJ1-2; D may be TRBD1 (6 bases). Trimming removed 6 bases from V and 6 bases from J, with 17 bases in between. Germline-derived CDR1 and CDR2 are MNHNS and SASEGT. The CDR3 loop spans 14 amino acids. The CDR3 sequence is CASSAKTGPDGYTF. CDR3 in DNA: TGTGCCAGCAGCGCTAAGACAGGTCCTGATGGCTACACCTTC.

This chain uses TRBV19 with TRBJ1-5, with TRBD1 as a possible D gene (6 bases). V lost 8 bases and J 4 bases, leaving 12 bases between the germline ends. The germline V gene encodes CDR1 LNHDA and CDR2 SQIVND (reference sequence). This CDR3 spans 13 amino acids. The CDR3 DNA follows: TGTGCCAGTGGCTACAGGGAAAATCAGCCCCAGCATTTT. Its translation: CASGYRENQPQHF.

The chain links TRBV9 to TRBJ2-7; TRBD1 agrees at 9 bases. The V and J ends lost 4 bases and 3 bases, in that order; junction bases with no gene match: 8. This CDR3 has 15 residues. Germline CDR1 and CDR2: SGDLS and YYNGEE. The CDR3 protein is CASSPRTGVDYEQYF. The CDR3 nucleotides read TGTGCCAGCAGCCCCCGGACAGGGGTGGACTACGAGCAGTACTTC.

The chain carries TRBV5-4 and TRBJ2-3; 7 bases line up with TRBD1. The germline CDR1 and CDR2 sequences are SGHNT and YYREEE (reference sequence). The CDR3 covers 16 residues. V gave up 0 bases and J gave up 3 bases; unmatched junction bases: 7. In DNA, the CDR3 is TGTGCCAGCAGCTTGGATTTGACAGGGCGGACAGATACGCAGTATTTT. Encoded protein: CASSLDLTGRTDTQYF.

The chain joins TRBV7-6 to TRBJ1-5; D not certain. Deletions cut 3 bases from V and 0 bases from J, with 12 bases between. CDR1 is SGHVS, CDR2 FNYEAQ, per germline. The CDR3 covers 16 residues. Here the CDR3 DNA reads TGTGCCAGCAGCTTGGGCACATCCGATAGCAATCAGCCCCAGCATTTT. Residues: CASSLGTSDSNQPQHF.

The gene calls are TRBV2 and TRBJ2-1; TRBD1 might be the D (6 bases). Germline CDR1 reads SNHLY; CDR2 reads FYNNEI. This CDR3 contains 14 residues. The germline V and J ends were trimmed by 7 bases and 0 bases, with 10 bases remaining between them. CDR3 protein: CASTQGGSYNEQFF. The CDR3 DNA is TGTGCCAGCACCCAAGGGGGCTCCTACAATGAGCAGTTCTTC. The full variable domain, in which reference TRBV2 and TRBJ2-1 provide the parts outside the CDR3, is EPEVTQTPSHQVTQMGQEVILRCVPISNHLYFYWYRQILGQKVEFLVSFYNNEISEKSEIFDDQFSVERPDGSNFTLKIRSTKLEDSAMYFCASTQGGSYNEQFFGPGTRLTVL.

At least ten counts were recorded for this clonotype. V is TRBV28 and J is TRBJ2-7; D may match TRBD1 or TRBD2 (6 bases each). CDR3 length equals 17 residues. Germline values: CDR1 MDHEN, CDR2 SYDVKM. V lost 5 bases and J 3 bases, leaving 23 bases between the germline ends. The CDR3 loop is CASSPRGAGSVGYEQYF. The CDR3 coding sequence is TGTGCCAGCAGTCCTAGGGGGGCCGGCAGCGTCGGCTACGAGCAGTACTTC. The full variable domain, with the rest looked up from reference TRBV28 and TRBJ2-7, is DVKVTQSSRYLVKRTGEKVFLECVQDMDHENMFWYRQDPGLGLRLIYFSYDVKMKEKGDIPEGYSVSREKKERFSLILESASTNQTSMYLCASSPRGAGSVGYEQYFGPGTRLTVT.

This clonotype has ten or more counts. The rearrangement uses TRBV2 and TRBJ2-5; 9 bases fit TRBD2. The CDR3 sequence is 17 residues long. Looked up from germline, CDR1 is SNHLY and CDR2 is FYNNEI. The V and J ends lost 6 bases and 5 bases, in that order; junction bases with no gene match: 16. DNA for the CDR3: TGTGCCAGCAGCCCCCTAGCGGGACTAATGACCAAGGAGACCCAGTACTTC. It specifies CASSPLAGLMTKETQYF.

The chain is built from TRBV6-1 and TRBJ2-7, with 7 positions matching TRBD2. CDR3 length: 13 residues. The germline V gene has CDR1 MNHNS and CDR2 SASEGT. V shed 10 bases and J 6 bases; nucleotides not matched to a gene: 12. CDR3 DNA: TGTGCCATAAGCGGGCGGGAGTTTGCCGAGCAGTACTTC. Translating it yields CAISGREFAEQYF.

The chain links TRBV10-3 to TRBJ1-2; no definite D call. Trimming pared 7 bases from V and 2 bases from J, leaving 17 bases between. CDR3 size: 15 residues. In germline, CDR1 is ENHRY, CDR2 SYGVKD. CDR3 sequence reads: CAIKSNHSDNYGYTF. The CDR3 DNA reads TGTGCCATCAAGAGTAACCACAGCGACAACTATGGCTACACCTTC.

The rearrangement joins TRBV7-2 to TRBJ2-3; 8 bases are shared with TRBD1. The V gene end was trimmed by 8 bases and the J gene end by 6 bases; junction bases not matched to a gene: 7. The germline gives CDR1 SGHTA, CDR2 FQGNSA. There are 13 residues in the CDR3. CDR3 amino acids: CASGPGGGDTQYF. The DNA for the CDR3 is TGTGCCAGCGGCCCAGGGGGCGGTGATACGCAGTATTTT.

At least ten counts were recorded for this clonotype. This chain links TRBV7-2 with TRBJ2-7; TRBD1 or TRBD2 may be the D gene (5 bases each). Germline CDR1 SGHTA, CDR2 FQGNSA. The CDR3 is made up of 15 amino acids. V was trimmed by 4 bases and J by 2 bases, leaving 15 bases between them. For the CDR3, the DNA is TGTGCCAGCAGCTCCCCCGGGGACGGCGCCTACGAGCAGTACTTC. It codes for CASSSPGDGAYEQYF.

J is TRBJ2-7 and V is TRBV29-1; 9 bases line up with TRBD1. The CDR3 contains 11 residues. Trimming cost V 6 bases and J 4 bases; bases outside gene matches: 1. Germline lookup yields CDR1 SQVTM and CDR2 ANQGSEA. Here the CDR3 reads CSVTGGYEQYF. The CDR3 bases are TGCAGCGTGACAGGGGGATACGAGCAGTACTTC.

V is TRBV9 and J is TRBJ2-2; 9 bases agree with TRBD2. This CDR3 has 16 residues. Germline CDR1 and CDR2: SGDLS and YYNGEE. Trimming removed 7 bases from V and 0 bases from J; junction bases left unmatched: 7. CDR3 residues: CASSPAGGPNTGELFF. CDR3 DNA: TGTGCCAGCTCCCCCGCGGGAGGGCCGAACACCGGGGAGCTGTTTTTT.

This clonotype was seen only a few times. Germline is not matched at one junction end, which may reflect a read error. The genes are TRBV29-1 and TRBJ1-1; TRBD1 might be the D (5 bases). This CDR3 is built from 13 residues. CDR1 and CDR2 (germline): SQVTM, ANQGSEA. The CDR3 loop reads CSVEYRDSGAPIF. The CDR3 DNA sequence: TGCAGCGTTGAATATCGGGACTCCGGGGCCCCCATTTTT.

This clonotype was seen at least ten times. The chain carries TRBV10-3 and TRBJ2-5, with D perhaps matching TRBD1 (6 bases). The CDR3 is 14 amino acids. Trimming took 10 bases from V and 8 from J, leaving 23 bases between them. Per germline, CDR1 ENHRY and CDR2 SYGVKD. The CDR3 region has the DNA TGTGCCACATCAACCCAGGACAGCTTCCAAACCCAGTACTTC. Encoded protein: CATSTQDSFQTQYF.

The chain joins TRBV24-1 to TRBJ1-1, with 12 bases aligning to TRBD1. With V trimmed by 2 bases and J by 8 bases, 8 bases remained unmatched. This CDR3 has 16 residues. Germline V gene data show CDR1 as KGHDR and CDR2 as SFDVKD. CDR3 region: CATSDSMGTGGTEAFF. The DNA for the CDR3 is TGTGCCACCAGTGATTCAATGGGGACAGGGGGCACCGAAGCTTTCTTT.

This clonotype was observed a few times. The DNA of the CDR3 is TGTGCCATCAGTTCGACCCCAGGGCCGAACACTGAAGCTTTCTTT. Residues: CAISSTPGPNTEAFF. J is TRBJ1-1 and V is TRBV10-3, with D possibly TRBD1 on 5 matching bases. The CDR3 loop spans 15 amino acids. Germline lookup yields CDR1 ENHRY and CDR2 SYGVKD. The V end was cut by 5 bases, the J end by 1 base, with 14 bases between.

This clonotype was counted ten times or more. This chain links TRBV11-2 with TRBJ1-2, with D possibly matching TRBD1 (5 bases). The CDR3 sequence is 12 residues long. CDR1 SGHAT and CDR2 FQNNGV come from the germline V gene. V lost 9 bases and J 5 bases, leaving 13 bases between the germline ends. The CDR3 coding sequence is TGTGCCAGTACAATCGGGGGATATGGCTACACCTTC. This encodes CASTIGGYGYTF.

V and J are TRBV2 and TRBJ1-1; possible D gene TRBD1, 6 bases. This CDR3 comprises 13 residues. Per germline, CDR1 SNHLY and CDR2 FYNNEI. Deletions cut 6 bases from V and 10 bases from J, with 18 bases between. The CDR3 sequence: CASRADSQGRAFF. For the CDR3, the DNA is TGTGCCAGCAGAGCCGACAGTCAGGGGAGAGCTTTCTTT.

The chain combines TRBV12-3 or TRBV12-4 with TRBJ2-2; 9 bases agree with TRBD1. There are 14 residues in the CDR3. The V gene end was trimmed by 9 bases and the J gene end by 3 bases; junction bases not matched to a gene: 5. Written as DNA, the CDR3 is TGTGCCAGTAAGACAGGGGGGGACACCGGGGAGCTGTTTTTT. Translating gives CASKTGGDTGELFF.